This TCR beta chain stems from a study of blood T cell repertoires in COVID-19. Study-wide background: Some COVID-19 samples were acute and others convalescent; all came from the United States, Italy and Spain. PBMCs, B-cell-depleted T cells, or T cells were the source of the cDNA or gDNA that made up the material.

Original processing methods: Amplification of reference gene primers was used by the study to estimate nucleated cell counts. Sequencing was performed with immunoSEQ multiplex PCR; in TCRdb, only in-frame clones are kept and a portion is missing. V, J and clone size are taken as reported in that table, and D and trimming were inferred from the DNA itself. The table has approximately 80,000 clones, 81% seen once; the top ten hold around 40%. Per the germline V gene, CDR1 is MNHEY and CDR2 is SVGAGI. V lost 6 bases, J lost 4 bases, and 15 bases lay in between. CDR3 length: 14 residues. The V call is TRBV6-5, the J call TRBJ1-1; unclear D gene. The sequenced material came from peripheral blood. This clonotype was obtained from an elderly man with acute or convalescent COVID-19. The CDR3: CASRVEIASTEAFF. DNA for the CDR3: TGTGCCAGCAGGGTAGAAATAGCAAGCACTGAAGCTTTCTTT.